Listed here are 13 T cell receptor beta chains from one sample, sequenced in a study of cytomegalovirus exposure and HLA in healthy donors. The PCR was carried out with 60 Vbeta primers and 13 Jbeta primers. Repertoires were generated with immunoSEQ multiplex PCR, while TCRdb's copy carries only in-frame clones and drops some. The sample has 150,000 to 200,000 clones, just under 80% seen once; the top ten hold 1.3%. Sequenced material: PBMCs. Every receptor here comes from a man aged 25 to 40 in good health and CMV-seronegative.

This clone occurred once. The chain uses TRBV5-1 and TRBJ1-1, with 10 nucleotides matching TRBD1. This CDR3 is built from 15 residues. Germline V gene sequence: CDR1 SGHRS, CDR2 YFSETQ. V dropped 0 bases and J dropped 5; count of bases not matched to a gene: 4. CDR3 residues: CASSLGDRGLTEAFF. CDR3 DNA sequence: TGCGCCAGCAGCTTGGGGGACAGGGGTTTGACTGAAGCTTTCTTT. Looking up the rest from reference TRBV5-1 and TRBJ1-1 gives the full variable domain: KAGVTQTPRYLIKTRGQQVTLSCSPISGHRSVSWYQQTPGQGLQFLFEYFSETQRNKGNFPGRFSGRQFSNSRSEMNVSTLELGDSALYLCASSLGDRGLTEAFFGQGTRLTVV.

This clone was observed a handful of times. The V call is TRBV5-1, the J call TRBJ2-5, with D unresolved. Per germline, CDR1 SGHRS and CDR2 YFSETQ. The CDR3 totals 14 residues. Trimming removed 5 bases from V and 5 bases from J, with 16 bases in between. This chain's CDR3 is CASSRPQAGETQYF. As DNA, the CDR3 is TGCGCCAGCAGTCGCCCTCAAGCCGGGGAGACCCAGTACTTC.

This chain joins TRBV27 and TRBJ2-5, with D maybe TRBD2 (6 bases). V lost 3 bases and J 7 bases, leaving 6 bases between the germline ends. CDR3 length equals 11 residues. Germline-derived CDR1 and CDR2 are MNHEY and SMNVEV (reference sequence). The DNA for the CDR3 is TGTGCCAGCAGTTTGGGGGGGACCCAGTACTTC. Its protein is CASSLGGTQYF.

This clone showed up just once. The chain employs TRBV5-1 and TRBJ1-2; D perhaps matches TRBD1 (5 bases). The CDR3 has 16 amino acids. Germline CDR1 is SGHRS and CDR2 is YFSETQ. Trimming took off 7 bases at V and 4 bases at J, with 23 bases between the two ends. Written as DNA, the CDR3 is TGCGCCAGCGGCGAGCACCAGGGCGCTGTACTCTATGGCTACACCTTC. Protein: CASGEHQGAVLYGYTF.

This sequence joins TRBV5-8 and TRBJ1-2; 7 bases are a match to TRBD1. V was pared by 1 base and J by 3 bases, with 3 bases of the junction left unmatched. CDR1 and CDR2 from the germline V gene are SGHTS and YDEGEE. This CDR3 region has 14 residues. CDR3 nucleotides: TGTGCCAGCAGCTTGCTAACAGGGGACTATGGCTACACCTTC. This codes for CASSLLTGDYGYTF.

The CDR3 bases are TGTGCCACCAGCAGGGAGGGCACAGATACGCAGTATTTT. Its protein is CATSREGTDTQYF. The rearrangement joins TRBV15 to TRBJ2-3; possibly TRBD2 for D (5 bases). CDR1 is LNHNV, CDR2 YYDKDF, per germline (reference sequence). Between the trimmed V and J ends, which lost 3 bases and 1 base, there was a span of 5 bases. This CDR3 has 13 amino acids.

The gene calls are TRBV6-6 and TRBJ1-5, with 7 bases fitting TRBD1. This CDR3 comprises 14 residues. Unmatched junction bases numbered 5, after V lost 5 bases and J lost 4 bases. Germline values: CDR1 MNHNY, CDR2 SVGAGI (reference sequence). The CDR3 region is CASSRDSTNQPQHF. The CDR3 DNA sequence: TGTGCCAGCAGTCGGGACAGCACTAATCAGCCCCAGCATTTT.

This rearrangement joins TRBV9 to TRBJ2-5, with 9 bases that match TRBD2. V lost 2 bases and J lost 0; bases outside the gene matches: 17. This CDR3 has 20 residues. Germline CDR1 is SGDLS and CDR2 is YYNGEE. CDR3 nucleotide sequence: TGTGCCAGCAGCGTTGGTACAGCATCCTTCGTAGCGGGGGACCAAGAGACCCAGTACTTC. Translation: CASSVGTASFVAGDQETQYF.

The table lists this clone with a count of one. V usage is TRBV4-3 and J usage is TRBJ2-7; D remains unclear. The CDR3 has 13 residues. CDR1 is LGHNA, CDR2 YSLEER, per germline. Trimming pared 4 bases from V and 3 bases from J, leaving 10 bases between. The CDR3 sequence is CASSLNRYYEQYF. CDR3 sequence (DNA): TGCGCCAGCAGCCTAAACAGATACTACGAGCAGTACTTC.

The gene calls are TRBV5-4 and TRBJ1-2; D is uncertain. V shed 0 bases and J shed 2 bases, with 11 bases lying between them. Germline CDR1 SGHNT, CDR2 YYREEE (reference sequence). The CDR3 is 15 residues long. CDR3 in amino acids: CASSLAPGSNYGYTF. CDR3 DNA: TGTGCCAGCAGCTTGGCCCCAGGCTCCAACTATGGCTACACCTTC.

The chain uses TRBV28 and TRBJ1-4; 11 bases match TRBD1. Germline values: CDR1 MDHEN, CDR2 SYDVKM. V was pared by 8 bases and J by 1 base, with 6 bases of the junction left unmatched. The CDR3 consists of 16 residues. CDR3 DNA: TGTGCCAGCGGAGTGGACAGGGGGCGAACTAATGAAAAACTGTTTTTT. Its protein product is CASGVDRGRTNEKLFF.

This chain uses TRBV6-5 with TRBJ1-2; a possible D gene is TRBD1 (6 bases). CDR3 size: 14 residues. Germline CDR1 reads MNHEY; CDR2 reads SVGAGI. V was shortened by 6 bases and J by 6 bases, with 17 bases between the two germline ends. As DNA, the CDR3 is TGTGCCAGCAGAGACACAGGGAGGGGTAATGGCTACACCTTC. This encodes CASRDTGRGNGYTF.

This clone showed up just a few times. V gene TRBV29-1 combines with J gene TRBJ2-7; 7 bases agree with TRBD1. V lost 4 bases, J lost 4 bases, and 10 bases stayed unmatched. Germline CDR1 and CDR2: SQVTM and ANQGSEA. This CDR3 has 14 residues. CDR3 loop: CSVGQTGVGYEQYF. CDR3 sequence (DNA): TGCAGCGTTGGGCAAACAGGGGTGGGATACGAGCAGTACTTC.